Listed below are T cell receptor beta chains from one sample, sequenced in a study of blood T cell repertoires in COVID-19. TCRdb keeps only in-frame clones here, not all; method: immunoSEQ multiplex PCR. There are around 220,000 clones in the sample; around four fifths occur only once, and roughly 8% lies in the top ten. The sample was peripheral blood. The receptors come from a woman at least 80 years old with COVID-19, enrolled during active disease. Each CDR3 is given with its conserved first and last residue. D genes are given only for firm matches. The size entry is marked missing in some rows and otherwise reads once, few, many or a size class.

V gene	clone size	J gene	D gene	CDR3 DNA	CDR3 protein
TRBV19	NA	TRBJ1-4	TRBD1	TGTGCCAGTAACCCGTCCGGGACAGATAATGAAAAACTGTTTTTT	CASNPSGTDNEKLFF
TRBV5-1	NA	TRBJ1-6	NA	TGCGCCAGCAGCTCGGAAGGGGGTAATTCACCCCTCCACTTT	CASSSEGGNSPLHF
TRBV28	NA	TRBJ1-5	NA	TGTGCCAGCAGCCTTTCAGGTCAGCCCCAGCATTTT	CASSLSGQPQHF
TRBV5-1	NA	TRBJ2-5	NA	TGCGCCAGCAGCCCCGGGTCTAGGCAAGAGACCCAGTACTTC	CASSPGSRQETQYF
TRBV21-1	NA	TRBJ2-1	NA	TGTGCCAGCAGCAAAGCGCTGGACAAACGATTCAATGAGCAGTTCTTC	CASSKALDKRFNEQFF
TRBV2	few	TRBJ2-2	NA	TGTGCCAGCAAACACAGGGAGAACACCGGGGAGCTGTTTTTT	CASKHRENTGELFF
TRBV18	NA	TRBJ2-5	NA	TGTGCCAGCTCACCTCCCCCCCGGGGGGAGACCCAGTACTTC	CASSPPPRGETQYF
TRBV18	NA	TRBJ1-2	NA	TGTGCCAGCTCACGGACGGGACTGGGTGGCTACACCTTC	CASSRTGLGGYTF
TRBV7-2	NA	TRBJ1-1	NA	TGTGCCAGCAGCCTCGGGGCAGGGGTGGCTTTCTTT	CASSLGAGVAFF
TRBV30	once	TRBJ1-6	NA	TGTGCCTGGAGCACCGGAGGCAATTCCCTCCACTTT	CAWSTGGNSLHF
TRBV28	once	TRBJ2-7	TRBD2	TGTGCCAGCAGCCCGACTAGCGGGAGCTTCAGCTACGAGCAGTACTTC	CASSPTSGSFSYEQYF
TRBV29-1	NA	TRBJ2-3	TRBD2	TGCAGCGTTGGCCCACCCCCTGGACTAGCGGAAAACACAGATACGCAGTATTTT	CSVGPPPGLAENTDTQYF
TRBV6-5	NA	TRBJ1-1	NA	TGTGCCAGCACGCGAAAGGGGGAGAACACTGAAGCTTTCTTT	CASTRKGENTEAFF
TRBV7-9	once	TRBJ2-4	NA	TGTGCCAGCAGCTTAGGAACTAGTTCTAGGAACATTCAGTACTTC	CASSLGTSSRNIQYF
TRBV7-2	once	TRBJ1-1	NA	TGTGCCAGCAGCGCTTTACAGAGGAACACTGAAGCTTTCTTT	CASSALQRNTEAFF
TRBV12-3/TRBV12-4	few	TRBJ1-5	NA	TGTGCCAGCAGCCCACTTCCCTATCAGCCCCAGCATTTT	CASSPLPYQPQHF
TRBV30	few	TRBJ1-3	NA	TGTGCCTGGAGTCGGCAGACAGAGATCTCTGGAAACACCATATATTTT	CAWSRQTEISGNTIYF
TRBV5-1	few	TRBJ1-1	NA	TGCGCCAGCAGCTACAGGTTCAAGGACACTGAAGCTTTCTTT	CASSYRFKDTEAFF
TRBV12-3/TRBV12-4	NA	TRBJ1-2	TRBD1	TGTGCCAGCAGTTCCAGGACAGGGCGTGGCTACACCTTC	CASSSRTGRGYTF
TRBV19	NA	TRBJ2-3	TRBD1	TGTGCCAGTAGACAGGGGATAGCAGATACGCAGTATTTT	CASRQGIADTQYF
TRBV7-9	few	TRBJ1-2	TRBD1	TGTGCCAGCAGCTTGACCCCAGGGGGTAACTATGGCTACACCTTC	CASSLTPGGNYGYTF
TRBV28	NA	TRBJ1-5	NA	TGTGCCAGCAGTTTACGTATCGGCGGCCAATGGGTTTTT	CASSLRIGGQWVF
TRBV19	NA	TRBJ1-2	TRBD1	TGTGCCAGTACCACAATCGGGACAGGGTTTGGCTACACCTTC	CASTTIGTGFGYTF
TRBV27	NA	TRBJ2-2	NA	TGTGCCAGCAGTTACGGGGTATCGGCCGGGGAGCTGTTTTTT	CASSYGVSAGELFF
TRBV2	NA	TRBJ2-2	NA	TGTGCCAGCAGTCCAGGGGTTTCCGGGGAGCTGTTTTTT	CASSPGVSGELFF
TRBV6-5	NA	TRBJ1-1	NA	TGTGCCAGCAGTCGGACACTGAACACTGAAGCTTTCTTT	CASSRTLNTEAFF
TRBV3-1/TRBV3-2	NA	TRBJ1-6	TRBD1	TGTGCCAGCAGTCTTCGACAGGGAGGATCACCCCTCCACTTT	CASSLRQGGSPLHF
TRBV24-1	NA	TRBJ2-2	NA	TGTGCCATATCCCGCGCACAGATGAACACCGGGGAGCTGTTTTTT	CAISRAQMNTGELFF
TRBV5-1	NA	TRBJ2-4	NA	TGCGCCAGCAGCTTAGACTCTAAAAACATTCAGTACTTC	CASSLDSKNIQYF
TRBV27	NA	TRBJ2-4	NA	TGTGCCAGCAGTTTTGAGGGTGGCATTCAGTACTTC	CASSFEGGIQYF
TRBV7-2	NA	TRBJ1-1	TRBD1	TGTGCCAGCAGCCTTACCGGGACAGGGGTCACTGAAGCTTTCTTT	CASSLTGTGVTEAFF
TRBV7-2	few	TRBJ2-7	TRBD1	TGTGCCAGCAGCTTTCAGGAATACAGGGGCGAGCAGTACTTC	CASSFQEYRGEQYF
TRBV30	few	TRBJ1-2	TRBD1	TGTGCCTGGAGCCCCGGGACAGATTTTGGCTACACCTTC	CAWSPGTDFGYTF
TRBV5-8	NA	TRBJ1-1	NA	TGTGCCAGCAGCTTAGAGGTCGCGAACACTGAAGCTTTCTTT	CASSLEVANTEAFF
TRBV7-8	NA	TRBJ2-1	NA	TGTGCCAGCAGCTTTGGCAGACTGAACAATGAGCAGTTCTTC	CASSFGRLNNEQFF
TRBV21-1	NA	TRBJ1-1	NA	TGTGCCAGCAGCATCCCCGGGACAGGGGGGGTGAACACTGAAGCTTTCTTT	CASSIPGTGGVNTEAFF
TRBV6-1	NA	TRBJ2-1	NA	TGTGCCAGCAGTGAACCCGCGGGGCTTGGTAATGAGCAGTTCTTC	CASSEPAGLGNEQFF